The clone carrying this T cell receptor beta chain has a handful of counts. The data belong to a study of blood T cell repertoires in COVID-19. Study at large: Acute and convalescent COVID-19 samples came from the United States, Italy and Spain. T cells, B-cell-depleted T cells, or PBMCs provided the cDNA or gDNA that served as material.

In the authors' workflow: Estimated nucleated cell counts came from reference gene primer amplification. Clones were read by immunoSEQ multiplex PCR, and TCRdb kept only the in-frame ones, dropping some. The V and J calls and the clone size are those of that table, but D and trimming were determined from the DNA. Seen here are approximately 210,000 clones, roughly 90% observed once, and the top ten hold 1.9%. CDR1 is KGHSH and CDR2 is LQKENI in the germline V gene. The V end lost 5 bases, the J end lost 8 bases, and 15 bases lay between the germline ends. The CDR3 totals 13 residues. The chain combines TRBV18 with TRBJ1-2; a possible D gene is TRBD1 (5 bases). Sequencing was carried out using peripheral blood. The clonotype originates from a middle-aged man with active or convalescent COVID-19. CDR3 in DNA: TGTGCCAGCTCATCCGACAGACTAGGCGGCTACACCTTC. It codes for CASSSDRLGGYTF. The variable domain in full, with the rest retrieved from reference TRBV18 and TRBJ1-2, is NAGVMQNPRHLVRRRGQEARLRCSPMKGHSHVYWYRQLPEEGLKFMVYLQKENIIDESGMPKERFSAEFPKEGPSILRIQQVVRGDSAAYFCASSSDRLGGYTFGSGTRLTVV.